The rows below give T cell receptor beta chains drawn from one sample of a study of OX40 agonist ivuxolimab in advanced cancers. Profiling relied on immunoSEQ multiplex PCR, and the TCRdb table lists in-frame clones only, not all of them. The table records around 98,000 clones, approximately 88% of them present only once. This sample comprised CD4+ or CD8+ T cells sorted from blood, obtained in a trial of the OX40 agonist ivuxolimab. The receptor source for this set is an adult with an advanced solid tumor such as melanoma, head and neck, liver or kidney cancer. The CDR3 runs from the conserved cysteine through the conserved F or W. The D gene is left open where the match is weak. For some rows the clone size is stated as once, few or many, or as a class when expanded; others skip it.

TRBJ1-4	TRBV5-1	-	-	TGCGCCAGCAGCCCCGGGGCAAATGAAAAACTGTTTTTT	CASSPGANEKLFF
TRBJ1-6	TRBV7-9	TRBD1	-	TGTGCCAGCAGCCAGGGGGATCGGGCCCTCCACTTT	CASSQGDRALHF
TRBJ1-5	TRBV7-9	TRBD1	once	TGTGCCAGCAGCGACAGGGTCCATCAGCCCCAGCATTTT	CASSDRVHQPQHF
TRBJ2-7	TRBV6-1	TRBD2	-	TGTGCCAGCAGTGAATACCGGGAGGATCCCCGGGAGCAGTACTTC	CASSEYREDPREQYF
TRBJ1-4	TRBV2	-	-	TGTGCCAGCAGTGACAGGGATGAAAAACTGTTTTTT	CASSDRDEKLFF
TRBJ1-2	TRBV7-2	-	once	TGTGCCAGCAGCCCACACGTCAGCTATGGCTACACCTTC	CASSPHVSYGYTF
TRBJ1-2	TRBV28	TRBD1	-	TGTGCCAGCAGTACGACAGGGGGACTTGGCTATGGCTACACCTTC	CASSTTGGLGYGYTF
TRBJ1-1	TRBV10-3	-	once	TGTGCCATCAGTGTCGGGGAACTGAACACTGAAGCTTTCTTT	CAISVGELNTEAFF
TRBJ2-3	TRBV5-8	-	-	TGTGCCAGCAGCCCACGGACAGATACGCAGTATTTT	CASSPRTDTQYF
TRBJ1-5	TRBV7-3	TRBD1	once	TGTGCCAGCAGCCCCACAGGGGGCGGGGGTCAGCCCCAGCATTTT	CASSPTGGGGQPQHF
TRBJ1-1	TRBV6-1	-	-	TGTGCCAGTCAGACGGCAGCCAGGTGGGACACTGAAGCTTTCTTT	CASQTAARWDTEAFF
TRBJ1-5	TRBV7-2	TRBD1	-	TGTGCCAGCAGCCCAGGAGACAGGGATCAGCCCCAGCATTTT	CASSPGDRDQPQHF
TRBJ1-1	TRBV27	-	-	TGTGCCAGCAGTTTACATACTGCGACTTTCTTT	CASSLHTATFF
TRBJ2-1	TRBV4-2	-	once	TGTGCCAGCAGCCAAGATTACGGGACCCGCCACAATGAGCAGTTCTTC	CASSQDYGTRHNEQFF
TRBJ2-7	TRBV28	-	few	TGTGCCAGCAGTCCACATACCTACGAGCAGTACTTC	CASSPHTYEQYF
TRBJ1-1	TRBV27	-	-	TGTGCCAGCAGTTTTTCGGTACAGGACCCTGAAGCTTTCTTT	CASSFSVQDPEAFF
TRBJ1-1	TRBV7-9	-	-	TGTGCCAGCAGCTTAAGCCAAACAACCCGGACTGAAGCTTTCTTT	CASSLSQTTRTEAFF
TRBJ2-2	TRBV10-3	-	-	TGTGCCATCAGGCACAGGGATACCGGGGAGCTGTTTTTT	CAIRHRDTGELFF
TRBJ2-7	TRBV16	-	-	TGTGCCAGCAGCCCATACAGATACGAGCAGTACTTC	CASSPYRYEQYF
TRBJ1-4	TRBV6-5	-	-	TGTGCCAGCAGTTCCCCGCGGGGCGCAACTAATGAAAAACTGTTTTTT	CASSSPRGATNEKLFF
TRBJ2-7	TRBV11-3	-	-	TGTGCCAGCAGCCATCGAGGGGGCTACGAGCAGTACTTC	CASSHRGGYEQYF
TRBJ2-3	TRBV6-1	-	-	TGTGCCAGCGTGGAAAGCACAGATACGCAGTATTTT	CASVESTDTQYF
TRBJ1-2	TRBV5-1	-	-	TGCGCCAGCAGCTTGTGGGATAACTATGGCTACACCTTC	CASSLWDNYGYTF
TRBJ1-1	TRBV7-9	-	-	TGTGCCAGCAGCTTAGTGGCGAACACTGAAGCTTTCTTT	CASSLVANTEAFF
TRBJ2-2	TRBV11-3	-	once	TGTGCCAGCAGCTCCCGCCTAGCACCATCGGGGGAAACCCACGGGGAGCTGTTTTTT	CASSSRLAPSGETHGELFF
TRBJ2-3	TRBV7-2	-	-	TGTGCCAGCAGCCCAATGGGAGATACGCAGTATTTT	CASSPMGDTQYF
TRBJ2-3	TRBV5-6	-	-	TGTGCCAGCAGCTTGGTAGGGGTGGGGCGGACAGATACGCAGTATTTT	CASSLVGVGRTDTQYF
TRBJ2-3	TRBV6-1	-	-	TGTGCCAGCAGTGAATTGGGACATAGCACAGATACGCAGTATTTT	CASSELGHSTDTQYF
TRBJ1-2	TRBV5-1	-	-	TGCGCCAGCAGCTTGGTGGGAGGGAGTCGTTCTGGCTACACCTTC	CASSLVGGSRSGYTF
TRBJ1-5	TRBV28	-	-	TGTGCCAGCAGTCTTCCTCGGAGACAGACACCCTGGCAGCCCCAGCATTTT	CASSLPRRQTPWQPQHF
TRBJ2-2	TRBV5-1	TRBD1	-	TGCGCCAGCAGCCCTCGACAGGGGGCTATCGGGGAGCTGTTTTTT	CASSPRQGAIGELFF
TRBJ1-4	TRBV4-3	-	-	TGCGCCAGCAGCCAATCCCGACAGAAGGCGGGGGAAAAACTGTTTTTT	CASSQSRQKAGEKLFF
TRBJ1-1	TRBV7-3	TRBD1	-	TGTGCCAGCAGCCTGGGACAGATGAACACTGAAGCTTTCTTT	CASSLGQMNTEAFF
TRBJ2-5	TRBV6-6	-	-	TGTGCCAGCAGATTACGGGTCCGGCTGCTTGAGACCCAGTACTTC	CASRLRVRLLETQYF
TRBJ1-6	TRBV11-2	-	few	TGTGCCAGCAGCTTAGAATGGGGTTCTTCTTCACCCCTCCACTTT	CASSLEWGSSSPLHF
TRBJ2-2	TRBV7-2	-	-	TGTGCCAGCAGCCCGGCCTTCGGCCCCGGGGAGCTGTTTTTT	CASSPAFGPGELFF
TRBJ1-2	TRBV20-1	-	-	TGCAGTGCTAGCAGTGGAGGTGGCTACACCTTC	CSASSGGGYTF
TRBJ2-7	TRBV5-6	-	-	TGTGCCAGCAGTTCGCGGGGTCGCGGATACGAGCAGTACTTC	CASSSRGRGYEQYF
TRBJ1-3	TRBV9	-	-	TGTGCCAGCAGCGTAGACGGAGGTTCAGGAAACACCATATATTTT	CASSVDGGSGNTIYF
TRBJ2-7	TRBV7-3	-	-	TGTGCCAGCAGCCGCTCGGACAGCGAGGAGCAGTACTTC	CASSRSDSEEQYF
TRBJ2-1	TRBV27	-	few	TGTGCCAGCACCTGGGGGGGCCGAGGGACCTACAATGAGCAGTTCTTC	CASTWGGRGTYNEQFF
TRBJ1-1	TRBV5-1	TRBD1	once	TGCGCCAGCAGCTTGGAGGCAGGGGGAGTGAACACTGAAGCTTTCTTT	CASSLEAGGVNTEAFF
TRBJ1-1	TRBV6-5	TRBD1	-	TGTGCCAGCAGTTACACAAGACAGGGGGAAGCTTTCTTT	CASSYTRQGEAFF
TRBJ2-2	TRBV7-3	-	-	TGTGCCAGCGTCTCCGGGACTCCCACCACCGGGGAGCTGTTTTTT	CASVSGTPTTGELFF
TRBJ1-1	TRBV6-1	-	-	TGTGCCAGCAGGGAAGGTTTCGCTGAAGCTTTCTTT	CASREGFAEAFF
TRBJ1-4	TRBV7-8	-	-	TGTGCCAGCAGCTCCTCCCTTGGACGGGATGAAAAACTGTTTTTT	CASSSSLGRDEKLFF
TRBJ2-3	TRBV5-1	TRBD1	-	TGCGCCAGCAGCTTGGACAGGGGCCGCCGCGATACGCAGTATTTT	CASSLDRGRRDTQYF